A single T cell receptor beta chain is shown here with its context. What it binds is unknown. Germline CDR1 MDHEN, CDR2 SYDVKM. This CDR3 spans 17 amino acids. Reanalyzing the 5' RACE reads, TCRdb keeps one entry per CDR3 protein, without DNA. Its listing shows about 380,000 distinct CDR3 sequences. The data were taken from a study of T cells expressing NK-cell markers. Study information: In sorted CD3+CD56+NKG2C+, CD3+CD56+NKG2C- and CD3+CD56-NKG2C+ T cells, TCR beta repertoires were obtained. Study-wide findings and caveats: Roughly 6 of the donors carried dominant NKG2C+ clonotypes that took up roughly 1.0-8% of their CD8+ T cells. The CD3+CD56-NKG2C+ fraction of a few donors was likewise dominated by these clonotypes.

The sequence came from a man aged 18-70 years in good health. Sequencing input: blood T cells: a sorted CD56 or NKG2C T cell subset, CD4+ or CD8+ T cells, or bulk PBMC T cells (not recorded which). The rearrangement joins TRBV28 to TRBJ1-6; TCRdb's D call, TRBD1, is unchecked because there is no DNA. CDR3 region: CASSFFRDRVLNSPLHF.